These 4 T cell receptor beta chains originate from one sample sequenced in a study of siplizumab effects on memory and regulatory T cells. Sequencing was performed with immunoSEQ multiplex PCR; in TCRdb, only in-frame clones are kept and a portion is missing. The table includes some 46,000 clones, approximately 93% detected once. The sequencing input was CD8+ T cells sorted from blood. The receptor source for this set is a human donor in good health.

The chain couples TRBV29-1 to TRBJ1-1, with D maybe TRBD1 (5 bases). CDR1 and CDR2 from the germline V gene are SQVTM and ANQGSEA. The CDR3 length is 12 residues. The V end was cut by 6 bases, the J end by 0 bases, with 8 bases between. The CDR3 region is CSVWDLNTEAFF. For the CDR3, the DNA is TGCAGCGTATGGGACTTGAACACTGAAGCTTTCTTT.

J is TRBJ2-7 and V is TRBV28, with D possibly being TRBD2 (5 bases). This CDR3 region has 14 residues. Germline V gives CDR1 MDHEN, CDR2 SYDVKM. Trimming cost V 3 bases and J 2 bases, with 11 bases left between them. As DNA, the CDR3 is TGTGCCAGCAGTTTGGTAGCGCAGACCTACGAGCAGTACTTC. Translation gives CASSLVAQTYEQYF. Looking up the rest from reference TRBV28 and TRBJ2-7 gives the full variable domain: DVKVTQSSRYLVKRTGEKVFLECVQDMDHENMFWYRQDPGLGLRLIYFSYDVKMKEKGDIPEGYSVSREKKERFSLILESASTNQTSMYLCASSLVAQTYEQYFGPGTRLTVT.

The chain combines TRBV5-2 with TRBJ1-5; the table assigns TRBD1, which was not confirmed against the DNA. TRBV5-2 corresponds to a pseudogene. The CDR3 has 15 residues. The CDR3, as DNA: TGTGCCAGCAGCCTATACAGGGGTCGCAATCAGCCCCAGCATTTT. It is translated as CASSLYRGRNQPQHF.

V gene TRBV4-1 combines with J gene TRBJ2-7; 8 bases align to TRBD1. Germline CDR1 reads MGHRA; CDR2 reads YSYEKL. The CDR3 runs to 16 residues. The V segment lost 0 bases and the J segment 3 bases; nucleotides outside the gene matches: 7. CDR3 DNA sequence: TGCGCCAGCAGCCAAGATTCTCGGACAGGGCACTACGAGCAGTACTTC. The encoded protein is CASSQDSRTGHYEQYF.